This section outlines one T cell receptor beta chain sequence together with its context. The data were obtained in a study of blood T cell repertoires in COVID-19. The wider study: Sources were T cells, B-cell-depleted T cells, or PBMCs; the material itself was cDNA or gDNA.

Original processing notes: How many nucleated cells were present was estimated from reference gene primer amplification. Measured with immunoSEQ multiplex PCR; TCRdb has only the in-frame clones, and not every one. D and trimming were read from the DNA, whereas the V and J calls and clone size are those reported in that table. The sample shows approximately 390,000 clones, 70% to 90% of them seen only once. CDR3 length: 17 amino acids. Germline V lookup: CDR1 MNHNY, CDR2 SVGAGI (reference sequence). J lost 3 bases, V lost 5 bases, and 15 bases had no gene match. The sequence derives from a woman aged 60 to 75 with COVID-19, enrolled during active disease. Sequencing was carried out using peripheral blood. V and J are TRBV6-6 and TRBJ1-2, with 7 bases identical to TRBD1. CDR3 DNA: TGTGCCAGCAGTCACAGGGGTTCGGGAATCCATGACTATGGCTACACCTTC. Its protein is CASSHRGSGIHDYGYTF.